This section outlines one TCR beta chain sequence together with its context. This sample stems from a study of blood T cell repertoires in COVID-19. The method was immunoSEQ multiplex PCR; TCRdb's version includes in-frame clones alone and lacks a portion of them. Here the sample spans around 100,000 clones, roughly 80% being singletons. This CDR3 is 13 amino acids long. From germline, CDR1 is MNHEY and CDR2 SVGAGI. Trimming pared 7 bases from V and 6 bases from J, leaving 14 bases between. The sequence derives from a man between 50 and 59 years old with active or convalescent COVID-19. This chain joins TRBV6-5 and TRBJ2-3, with D possibly matching TRBD2 (6 bases). The sample taken for sequencing was peripheral blood. The CDR3 loop is CASTLGGADTQYF. The CDR3 nucleotides read TGTGCCAGCACCCTCGGGGGTGCCGATACGCAGTATTTT.